This record covers a single T cell receptor (beta chain). The sample originates from a study of blood T cell repertoires in COVID-19. Study-level information: The United States, Italy and Spain were the sources of the acute and convalescent COVID-19 samples. PBMCs, B-cell-depleted T cells, or T cells provided the cDNA or gDNA that made up the material.

The study counted Cohort 3 donors as recovered given two negative PCRs, clearance, or symptom resolution. The V gene's germline CDR1 is WSHSY and CDR2 SAAADI. The ends lost 7 bases at V and 3 bases at J; junction bases unmatched: 3. This CDR3 is built from 14 residues. In the original processing: Reference gene primer amplification in the assay estimated nucleated cell counts. Produced via immunoSEQ multiplex PCR; TCRdb's table is partial and in-frame only. The V and J calls and clone size were taken over from that table, and D and trimming were inferred from the DNA. The sample comprises approximately 200,000 clones, around 82% of which are singletons, and over 9.5% rests with the top ten.

Sequencing input: PBMCs or T cells enriched from blood (not recorded which). V usage is TRBV10-2 and J usage is TRBJ2-1, with 10 bases fitting TRBD2. The receptor was isolated from a man aged 40-50 years who had recovered from COVID-19. The CDR3 spells CASKASGSYNEQFF. For the CDR3, the DNA is TGCGCCAGCAAGGCTAGCGGGAGCTACAATGAGCAGTTCTTC.